The T cell receptor (beta chain) described here comes from a study of human CD8 memory T cell subsets. Study-wide findings and caveats: Diversity was similarly high in stem-like memory and precursor exhausted T cells, which was not the case for effector memory cells.

Stem-like memory CD8+ T cells (TSTEM) were CCR7+ PD-1- TIGIT-. The authors obtained RNA from duplicate vials, each holding about 150,000 sorted CD8+ T cells, for every subset. This clonotype shows up as medium-sized by frequency. Its target is unknown. It was UMI-labeled 5' RACE by which the TCR beta libraries were made. TCRdb re-analyzed the 5' RACE reads; it lists each CDR3 protein once, without DNA. Its listing shows about 9,200 distinct CDR3 sequences. The CDR3 sequence is 11 residues long. CDR1 and CDR2 from the germline V gene are SQVTM and ANQGSEA. The chain joins TRBV29-1 to TRBJ2-7. Sample: CD8+ stem-like memory T cells (TSCM and TCM) sorted from PBMCs. Subset denoted: stem-like memory CD8 T cells (TSTEM), CCR7+ PD-1- TIGIT-. This TCR derives from a human donor in good health. CDR3: CSVVADYEQYF.